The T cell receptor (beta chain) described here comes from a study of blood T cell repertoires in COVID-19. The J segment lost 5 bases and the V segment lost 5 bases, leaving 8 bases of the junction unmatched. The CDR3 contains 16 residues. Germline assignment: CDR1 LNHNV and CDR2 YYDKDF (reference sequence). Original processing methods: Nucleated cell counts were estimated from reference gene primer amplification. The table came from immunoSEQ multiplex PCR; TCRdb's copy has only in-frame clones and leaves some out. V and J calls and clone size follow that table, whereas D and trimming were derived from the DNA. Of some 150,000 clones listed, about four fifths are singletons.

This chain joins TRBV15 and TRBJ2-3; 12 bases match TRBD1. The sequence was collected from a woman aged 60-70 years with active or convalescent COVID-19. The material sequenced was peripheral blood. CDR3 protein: CATSLGQGAQRDTQYF. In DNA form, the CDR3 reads TGTGCCACCAGCCTGGGACAGGGGGCGCAAAGAGATACGCAGTATTTT.